This T cell receptor (beta chain) emerged from a study of beta chain features in type 1 diabetes. Since all of the isolated RNA was reverse transcribed, expressed TCRB transcripts were what got sequenced. Assay: immunoSEQ multiplex PCR; the TCRdb copy retains only in-frame clones and omits some. The data hold 250,000 or so clones, with 55% to 70% observed a single time. The sample was naive CD4+ T cells from blood. This receptor was identified in a man aged 30 to 39 in good health.

The CDR3 spells CAWTPRGQGYEQYF. The CDR3 DNA is TGTGCCTGGACTCCCCGGGGACAGGGGTACGAGCAGTACTTC. The rearrangement uses TRBV30 and TRBJ2-7; 10 bases agree with TRBD1. Germline assignment: CDR1 GTSNPN and CDR2 SVGIG (reference sequence). Trimming cost V 4 bases and J 4 bases; bases outside gene matches: 7. The CDR3 contains 14 residues.